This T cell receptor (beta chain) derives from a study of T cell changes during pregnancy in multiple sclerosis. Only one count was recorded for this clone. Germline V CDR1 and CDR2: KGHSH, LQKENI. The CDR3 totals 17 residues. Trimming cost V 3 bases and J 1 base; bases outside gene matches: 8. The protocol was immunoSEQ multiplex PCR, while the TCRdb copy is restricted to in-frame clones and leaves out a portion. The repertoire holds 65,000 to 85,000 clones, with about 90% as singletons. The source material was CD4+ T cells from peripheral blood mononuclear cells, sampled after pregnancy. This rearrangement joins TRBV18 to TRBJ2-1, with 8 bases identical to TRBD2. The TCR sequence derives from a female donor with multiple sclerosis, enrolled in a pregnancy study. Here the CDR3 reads CASSPIRSGGSYNEQFF. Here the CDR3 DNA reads TGTGCCAGCTCACCGATCCGAAGCGGGGGTTCCTACAATGAGCAGTTCTTC.